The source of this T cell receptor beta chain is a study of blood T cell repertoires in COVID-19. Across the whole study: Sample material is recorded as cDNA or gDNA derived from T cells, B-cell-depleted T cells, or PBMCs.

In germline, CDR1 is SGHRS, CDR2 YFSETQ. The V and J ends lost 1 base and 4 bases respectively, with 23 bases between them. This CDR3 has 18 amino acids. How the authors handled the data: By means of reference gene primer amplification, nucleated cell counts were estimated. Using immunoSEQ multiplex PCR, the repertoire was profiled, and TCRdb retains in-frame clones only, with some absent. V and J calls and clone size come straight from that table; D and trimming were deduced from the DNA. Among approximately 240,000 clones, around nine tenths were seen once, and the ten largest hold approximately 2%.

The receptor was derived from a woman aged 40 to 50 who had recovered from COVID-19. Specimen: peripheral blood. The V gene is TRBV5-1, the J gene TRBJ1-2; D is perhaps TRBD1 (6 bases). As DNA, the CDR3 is TGCGCCAGCAGCTTGATGGGAATATCCCAGACAGGACCCTATGGCTACACCTTC. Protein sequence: CASSLMGISQTGPYGYTF.